A selection of T cell receptor beta chains follows, all from one sample in a study of identical twins. TCRdb re-called the 5' RACE reads through MiXCR, storing one row per CDR3 protein. This table has more than 200,000 distinct CDR3 sequences, about 14% appearing once. Sequenced input: memory (CD45RO+) T cells sorted from blood. Every receptor here comes from a woman in her late teens or twenties in good health. Each CDR3 is given with its conserved first and last residue. The D gene is left open where the match is weak. Size tells how often a clone was seen (once, few, many) or the class of an expanded clone, and some rows leave it out.

cdr3_aa: CSASPPRTGKYGYTF
cdr3_nt: TGCAGTGCTAGCCCCCCACGGACAGGCAAATATGGCTACACCTTC
cdr3_length: 15
j_call: TRBJ1-2
v_call: TRBV20-1
d_call: TRBD1
clone_size: -

cdr3_aa: CASSAGGEQYF
cdr3_nt: TGTGCCAGCAGTGCAGGGGGCGAGCAGTACTTC
cdr3_length: 11
j_call: TRBJ2-7
v_call: TRBV25-1
d_call: TRBD1
clone_size: few

cdr3_aa: CASSPTGTGDTQYF
cdr3_nt: TGCGCCAGCAGCCCAACCGGGACAGGAGATACGCAGTATTTT
cdr3_length: 14
j_call: TRBJ2-3
v_call: TRBV5-1
d_call: TRBD1
clone_size: many

cdr3_aa: CSARKGSIEAFF
cdr3_nt: TGCAGTGCTAGGAAGGGGTCCATTGAAGCTTTCTTT
cdr3_length: 12
j_call: TRBJ1-1
v_call: TRBV20-1
d_call: -
clone_size: -

cdr3_aa: CAISEGERETQYF
cdr3_nt: TGTGCCATCAGTGAAGGAGAAAGGGAGACCCAGTACTTC
cdr3_length: 13
j_call: TRBJ2-5
v_call: TRBV10-3
d_call: -
clone_size: -

cdr3_aa: CSVHGSYGYTF
cdr3_nt: TGCAGCGTTCACGGATCCTATGGCTACACCTTC
cdr3_length: 11
j_call: TRBJ1-2
v_call: TRBV29-1
d_call: -
clone_size: few

cdr3_aa: CASRGLAGYEQYF
cdr3_nt: TGTGCCAGCAGGGGACTAGCGGGGTACGAGCAGTACTTC
cdr3_length: 13
j_call: TRBJ2-7
v_call: TRBV2
d_call: TRBD2
clone_size: few

cdr3_aa: CAASYSGDNLNTEAFF
cdr3_nt: TGTGCCGCGTCATACAGCGGAGACAACCTGAACACTGAAGCTTTCTTT
cdr3_length: 16
j_call: TRBJ1-1
v_call: TRBV10-3
d_call: -
clone_size: -

cdr3_aa: CASSKSGPPYEQYF
cdr3_nt: TGTGCCAGCAGCAAAAGCGGACCCCCCTACGAGCAGTACTTC
cdr3_length: 14
j_call: TRBJ2-7
v_call: TRBV11-3
d_call: -
clone_size: few

cdr3_aa: CASSLGPDTQYF
cdr3_nt: TGTGCCAGCAGCTTGGGCCCAGATACGCAGTATTTT
cdr3_length: 12
j_call: TRBJ2-3
v_call: TRBV7-2
d_call: -
clone_size: many

cdr3_aa: CAISESAGDTGELFF
cdr3_nt: TGTGCCATCAGTGAGTCAGCGGGAGACACCGGGGAGCTGTTTTTT
cdr3_length: 15
j_call: TRBJ2-2
v_call: TRBV10-3
d_call: TRBD2
clone_size: -

cdr3_aa: CASSFGAGGPDTQYF
cdr3_nt: TGTGCCAGCAGCTTCGGCGCGGGAGGCCCAGATACGCAGTATTTT
cdr3_length: 15
j_call: TRBJ2-3
v_call: TRBV5-6
d_call: TRBD2
clone_size: few

cdr3_aa: CSASRANGYTF
cdr3_nt: TGCAGTGCTAGCCGCGCTAATGGCTACACCTTC
cdr3_length: 11
j_call: TRBJ1-2
v_call: TRBV20-1
d_call: -
clone_size: -

cdr3_aa: CASSLGLAGAGGTQYF
cdr3_nt: TGTGCCAGCAGCTTAGGCCTAGCGGGGGCTGGGGGTACGCAGTATTTT
cdr3_length: 16
j_call: TRBJ2-3
v_call: TRBV7-3
d_call: TRBD2
clone_size: few

cdr3_aa: CASSTDGTSGEQFF
cdr3_nt: TGTGCCAGCAGCACAGATGGGACTAGTGGTGAGCAGTTCTTC
cdr3_length: 14
j_call: TRBJ2-1
v_call: TRBV9
d_call: TRBD2
clone_size: few

cdr3_aa: CSARTTVHEAFF
cdr3_nt: TGCAGTGCTAGGACCACAGTACATGAAGCTTTCTTT
cdr3_length: 12
j_call: TRBJ1-1
v_call: TRBV20-1
d_call: -
clone_size: -

cdr3_aa: CAWTGSLQSSYEQYF
cdr3_nt: TGTGCCTGGACGGGATCCTTGCAAAGCTCCTACGAGCAGTACTTC
cdr3_length: 15
j_call: TRBJ2-7
v_call: TRBV30
d_call: -
clone_size: few

cdr3_aa: CASSFGDTNTEAFF
cdr3_nt: TGTGCCAGCAGTTTCGGGGACACGAACACTGAAGCTTTCTTT
cdr3_length: 14
j_call: TRBJ1-1
v_call: TRBV6-5
d_call: -
clone_size: many

cdr3_aa: CASSAPGVGMADTQYF
cdr3_nt: TGTGCCAGCAGTGCCCCGGGCGTCGGGATGGCAGATACGCAGTATTTT
cdr3_length: 16
j_call: TRBJ2-3
v_call: TRBV12-3/TRBV12-4
d_call: -
clone_size: few

cdr3_aa: CAISVSDRVGEQYF
cdr3_nt: TGTGCCATCAGTGTCTCGGACAGGGTGGGGGAGCAGTACTTC
cdr3_length: 14
j_call: TRBJ2-7
v_call: TRBV10-3
d_call: TRBD1
clone_size: -

cdr3_aa: CSVEGLAQDTQYF
cdr3_nt: TGCAGCGTTGAGGGACTAGCGCAAGATACGCAGTATTTT
cdr3_length: 13
j_call: TRBJ2-3
v_call: TRBV29-1
d_call: TRBD2
clone_size: few

cdr3_aa: CAWSVRAGVTDTQYF
cdr3_nt: TGTGCCTGGAGTGTACGAGCGGGAGTAACAGATACGCAGTATTTT
cdr3_length: 15
j_call: TRBJ2-3
v_call: TRBV30
d_call: TRBD2
clone_size: -

cdr3_aa: CASWRQYTEAFF
cdr3_nt: TGTGCCAGTTGGAGACAGTACACTGAAGCTTTCTTT
cdr3_length: 12
j_call: TRBJ1-1
v_call: TRBV6-5
d_call: -
clone_size: few

cdr3_aa: CASSPGLAVSTDTQYF
cdr3_nt: TGCGCCAGCAGCCCTGGACTAGCGGTGAGCACAGATACGCAGTATTTT
cdr3_length: 16
j_call: TRBJ2-3
v_call: TRBV5-1
d_call: TRBD2
clone_size: few

cdr3_aa: CAISVSMPGEGGDTQYF
cdr3_nt: TGTGCCATCAGTGTGTCTATGCCCGGGGAGGGGGGAGATACGCAGTATTTT
cdr3_length: 17
j_call: TRBJ2-3
v_call: TRBV10-3
d_call: -
clone_size: few

cdr3_aa: CSASRTSGRGETQYF
cdr3_nt: TGCAGTGCTAGTCGGACTAGCGGTAGAGGAGAGACCCAGTACTTC
cdr3_length: 15
j_call: TRBJ2-5
v_call: TRBV20-1
d_call: TRBD2
clone_size: -

cdr3_aa: CASGGPRTEQYF
cdr3_nt: TGTGCTAGTGGCGGCCCGAGGACGGAGCAGTACTTC
cdr3_length: 12
j_call: TRBJ2-7
v_call: TRBV12-5
d_call: -
clone_size: few

cdr3_aa: CAISEPDPSSGNTIYF
cdr3_nt: TGTGCCATCAGCGAACCCGACCCGAGCTCTGGAAACACCATATATTTT
cdr3_length: 16
j_call: TRBJ1-3
v_call: TRBV10-3
d_call: -
clone_size: few

cdr3_aa: CASSLASVSGIQYF
cdr3_nt: TGTGCCAGCAGTTTAGCCAGCGTCTCCGGCATTCAGTACTTC
cdr3_length: 14
j_call: TRBJ2-4
v_call: TRBV27
d_call: -
clone_size: many